This T cell receptor beta chain was recovered during a study of cytomegalovirus exposure and HLA in healthy donors. Donors were drawn from the approximately 120-subject validation cohort, separate from the 666-subject first cohort. Comments on this clone: The antigen remains unidentified.

Sequencing was performed with immunoSEQ multiplex PCR; in TCRdb, only in-frame clones are kept and a portion is missing. The table records 200,000 to 250,000 clones, 75% to 90% of them present only once. Germline-derived CDR1 and CDR2 are SGHNT and YYREEE (reference sequence). This CDR3 is 14 amino acids long. V lost 3 bases and J 2 bases, leaving 11 bases between the germline ends. Study observations and caveats: The study designated around 150 TCR beta chains cytomegalovirus-associated.

The receptor was isolated from a woman aged 18-30 years in good health and CMV-seronegative. Sequences were obtained from PBMCs. The chain recombines TRBV5-4 with TRBJ1-1; D is perhaps TRBD1 (5 bases). The CDR3 spells CASSWDVQNTEAFF. The CDR3 nucleotides are TGTGCCAGCAGCTGGGACGTACAAAACACTGAAGCTTTCTTT.